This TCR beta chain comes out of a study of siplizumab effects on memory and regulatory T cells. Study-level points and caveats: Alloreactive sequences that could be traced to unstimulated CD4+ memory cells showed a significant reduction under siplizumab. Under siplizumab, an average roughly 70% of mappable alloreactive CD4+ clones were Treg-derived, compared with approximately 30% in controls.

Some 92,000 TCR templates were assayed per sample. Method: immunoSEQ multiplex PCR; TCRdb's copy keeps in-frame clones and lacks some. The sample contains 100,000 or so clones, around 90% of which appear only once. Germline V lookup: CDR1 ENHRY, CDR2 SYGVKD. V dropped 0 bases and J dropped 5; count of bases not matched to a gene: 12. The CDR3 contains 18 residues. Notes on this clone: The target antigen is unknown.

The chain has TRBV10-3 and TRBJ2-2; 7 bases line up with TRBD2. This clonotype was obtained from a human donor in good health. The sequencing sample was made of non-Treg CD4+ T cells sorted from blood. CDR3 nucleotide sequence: TGTGCCATCAGTGAGTCGGGAACTGCGGGAGTGGGGACCGGGGAGCTGTTTTTT. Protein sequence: CAISESGTAGVGTGELFF.